This T cell receptor (beta chain) was identified in a study of neurological immune-mediated disorders. TCRdb analysed the 5' RACE reads with MiXCR anew, one entry per CDR3 protein. The profile shows roughly 57,000 distinct CDR3 sequences, roughly 8.3% of them singletons. Germline V gene data show CDR1 as SGHDN and CDR2 as FVKESK. This CDR3 has 15 amino acids. V lost 1 base and J lost 4, with 11 bases in between. This clonotype was seen many times. As for time point: longitudinal time-point 3. The chain uses TRBV14 and TRBJ1-5; TRBD1 might be the D (5 bases). What was sequenced was PBMCs. The TCR comes from a woman between 35 and 50 years old in good health. CDR3 in DNA: TGTGCCAGCAGCCAAGTTGCCGGGGCAAATCAGCCCCAGCATTTT. It yields the protein CASSQVAGANQPQHF.